This TCR beta chain came from a study of metastatic and nonmetastatic thyroid tumors. TCRdb re-called the PCR reads with MiXCR. The data contain around 13,000 clones, about 22% of them singletons. This clone has ten or more counts. Each patient went into thyroid surgery without having received any treatment. V lost 6 bases and J 3 bases, leaving 11 bases between the germline ends. The CDR3 consists of 13 residues. Germline values: CDR1 LNHDA, CDR2 SQIVND (reference sequence). Sequencing used blood. This clonotype originated in a female donor with papillary thyroid cancer or a benign thyroid nodule (not recorded which). Some clones in this sample may be carry-over from other donors' samples. The chain combines TRBV19 with TRBJ2-5; possibly TRBD1 or TRBD2 for D (6 bases each). CDR3 sequence (DNA): TGTGCCAGTAGGCTTAGGGGGGAAGAGACCCAGTACTTC. As protein: CASRLRGEETQYF.